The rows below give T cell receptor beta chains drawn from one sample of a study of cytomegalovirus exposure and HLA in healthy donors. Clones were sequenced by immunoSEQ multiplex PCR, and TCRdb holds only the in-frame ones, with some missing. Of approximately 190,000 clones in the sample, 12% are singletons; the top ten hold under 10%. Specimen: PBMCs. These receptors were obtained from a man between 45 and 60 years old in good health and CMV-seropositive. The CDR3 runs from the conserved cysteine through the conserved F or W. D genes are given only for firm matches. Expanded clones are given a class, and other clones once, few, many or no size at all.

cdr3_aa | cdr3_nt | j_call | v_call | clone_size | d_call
CASSVDSVPGNTIYF | TGTGCCAGCAGCGTCGACAGCGTTCCTGGAAACACCATATATTTT | TRBJ1-3 | TRBV9 | - | -
CASSLSSGGETQYF | TGCGCCAGCAGCTTGAGTAGCGGGGGGGAGACCCAGTACTTC | TRBJ2-5 | TRBV5-1 | - | TRBD2
CASSLDPPSHLVGAKNIQYF | TGTGCCAGCAGCTTAGATCCTCCTAGTCATCTTGTGGGAGCCAAAAACATTCAGTACTTC | TRBJ2-4 | TRBV11-3 | few | -
CASSPGTGNQPQHF | TGTGCCAGCAGCCCAGGGACAGGCAATCAGCCCCAGCATTTT | TRBJ1-5 | TRBV5-8 | - | TRBD1
CASSIFSGSNEKLFF | TGTGCCAGTAGTATCTTTTCGGGATCTAATGAAAAACTGTTTTTT | TRBJ1-4 | TRBV19 | few | -
CASSIPQGTRYGYTF | TGTGCCAGCAGTATACCACAGGGTACTAGGTATGGCTACACCTTC | TRBJ1-2 | TRBV6-6 | few | -
CASSTLAGSFYEQYF | TGTGCCAGCAGTACTCTAGCGGGGTCGTTCTACGAGCAGTACTTC | TRBJ2-7 | TRBV2 | few | TRBD2
CSIRGGEKNEQYF | TGCAGCATACGCGGGGGGGAAAAGAACGAGCAGTACTTC | TRBJ2-7 | TRBV29-1 | - | TRBD2
CASSPRVPDYGYTF | TGTGCCAGCAGCCCCCGTGTCCCAGACTATGGCTACACCTTC | TRBJ1-2 | TRBV7-8 | - | -
CASSLDDRGETQYF | TGCGCCAGCAGCTTGGACGACAGGGGGGAGACCCAGTACTTC | TRBJ2-5 | TRBV5-1 | - | TRBD1
CASSQSDRSHPSALHF | TGTGCCAGCAGCCAATCTGACAGGTCACACCCTTCAGCCCTCCACTTT | TRBJ1-6 | TRBV7-2 | few | -
CASTQGLAGYGYTF | TGTGCCAGCACACAGGGCCTGGCTGGCTATGGCTACACCTTC | TRBJ1-2 | TRBV9 | - | -
CASSQDRPARGQETQYF | TGTGCCAGCAGCCAAGACCGCCCAGCGCGGGGTCAAGAGACCCAGTACTTC | TRBJ2-5 | TRBV4-2 | few | -
CASSGLPDRGRMSGYEQYF | TGTGCCAGTAGTGGTCTCCCGGACAGGGGGCGAATGTCAGGCTACGAGCAGTACTTC | TRBJ2-7 | TRBV19 | - | TRBD1
CASSILAGQGRTEAFF | TGTGCCAGTAGTATTCTTGCGGGACAGGGGAGGACTGAAGCTTTCTTT | TRBJ1-1 | TRBV19 | - | TRBD1
CSVGNLALEGGSSYNEQFF | TGCAGCGTTGGAAATTTGGCCTTGGAAGGAGGCAGCTCCTACAATGAGCAGTTCTTC | TRBJ2-1 | TRBV29-1 | few | -
CASRQGGTNEKLFF | TGTGCCAGCAGACAGGGGGGGACTAATGAAAAACTGTTTTTT | TRBJ1-4 | TRBV6-5 | few | TRBD1
CASSPGTFNTGELFF | TGTGCCAGCAGCCCCGGGACTTTTAACACCGGGGAGCTGTTTTTT | TRBJ2-2 | TRBV7-3 | few | -
CSVAEEEAFF | TGCAGCGTTGCGGAGGAGGAAGCTTTCTTT | TRBJ1-1 | TRBV29-1 | - | -
CASRAGTVGPYGYTF | TGCGCCAGCAGGGCTGGGACAGTGGGTCCGTATGGCTACACCTTC | TRBJ1-2 | TRBV5-1 | few | TRBD1
CASGRDGYGYTF | TGTGCCAGCGGGAGGGACGGCTATGGCTACACCTTC | TRBJ1-2 | TRBV6-1 | few | -
CASSSGGGATETQYF | TGTGCCAGCAGCTCGGGCGGGGGGGCCACGGAGACCCAGTACTTC | TRBJ2-5 | TRBV7-9 | few | TRBD2
CASSPPGGGVETQYF | TGTGCCAGCAGCCCCCCTGGCGGGGGGGTAGAGACCCAGTACTTC | TRBJ2-5 | TRBV7-2 | few | TRBD2
CASSPGTPYNQPQHF | TGTGCCAGCAGCCCGGGGACTCCTTACAATCAGCCCCAGCATTTT | TRBJ1-5 | TRBV5-8 | - | -
CASSLGLAGETQYF | TGTGCCAGCAGCCTCGGACTAGCAGGAGAGACCCAGTACTTC | TRBJ2-5 | TRBV14 | few | TRBD2
CASSEFGGSYEQYF | TGTGCCAGCAGTGAATTTGGCGGATCCTACGAGCAGTACTTC | TRBJ2-7 | TRBV25-1 | - | -
CASSYSGRGDYGYTF | TGTGCCAGCAGTTACTCAGGCAGGGGAGACTATGGCTACACCTTC | TRBJ1-2 | TRBV6-5 | - | -
CACLNRAGENYGYTF | TGTGCCTGCCTCAATCGGGCGGGGGAGAACTATGGCTACACCTTC | TRBJ1-2 | TRBV30 | few | -
CASSNRDRGRGYTF | TGTGCCAGCTCCAATCGGGACAGGGGTCGAGGCTACACCTTC | TRBJ1-2 | TRBV18 | - | TRBD1
CASSLTSEVDNEQFF | TGTGCCAGCAGCCTAACTAGCGAAGTAGACAATGAGCAGTTCTTC | TRBJ2-1 | TRBV7-9 | - | TRBD2
CASSLHSTGGEKLFF | TGCGCCAGCAGCCTACATTCTACAGGGGGTGAAAAACTGTTTTTT | TRBJ1-4 | TRBV4-1 | few | TRBD1
CASSLVTALPLSDTQYF | TGCGCCAGCAGCTTGGTGACAGCACTACCTTTGTCAGATACGCAGTATTTT | TRBJ2-3 | TRBV5-1 | few | -
CASSQRGMNTEAFF | TGTGCCAGCAGCCAGCGGGGGATGAACACTGAAGCTTTCTTT | TRBJ1-1 | TRBV14 | few | -
CASSLGQGSFNEKLFF | TGCGCCAGCAGCTTGGGACAGGGTTCGTTTAATGAAAAACTGTTTTTT | TRBJ1-4 | TRBV5-1 | few | TRBD1